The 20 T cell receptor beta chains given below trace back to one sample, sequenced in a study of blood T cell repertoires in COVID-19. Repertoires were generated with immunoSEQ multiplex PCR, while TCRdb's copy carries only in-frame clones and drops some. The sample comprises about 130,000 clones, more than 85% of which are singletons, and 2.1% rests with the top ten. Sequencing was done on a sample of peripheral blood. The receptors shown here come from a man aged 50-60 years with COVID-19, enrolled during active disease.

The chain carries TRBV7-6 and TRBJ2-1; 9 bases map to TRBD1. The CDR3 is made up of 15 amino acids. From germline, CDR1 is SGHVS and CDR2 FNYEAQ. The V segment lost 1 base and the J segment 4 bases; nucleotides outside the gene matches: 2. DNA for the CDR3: TGTGCCAGCAGCTTAGGGACAGGGGAGTACAATGAGCAGTTCTTC. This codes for CASSLGTGEYNEQFF.

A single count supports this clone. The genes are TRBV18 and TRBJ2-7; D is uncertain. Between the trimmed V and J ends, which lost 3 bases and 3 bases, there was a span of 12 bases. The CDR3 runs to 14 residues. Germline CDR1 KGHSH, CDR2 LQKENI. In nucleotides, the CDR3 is TGTGCCAGCTCACCCCCGCGACACGTCTACGAGCAGTACGTC. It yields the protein CASSPPRHVYEQYV.

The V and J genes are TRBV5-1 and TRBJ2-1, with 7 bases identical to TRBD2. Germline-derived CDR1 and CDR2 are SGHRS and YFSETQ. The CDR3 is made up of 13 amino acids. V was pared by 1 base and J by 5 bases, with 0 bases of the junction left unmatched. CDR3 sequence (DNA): TGCGCCAGCAGCTTGACTAGCGACAATGAGCAGTTCTTC. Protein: CASSLTSDNEQFF.

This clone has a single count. The CDR3 sequence is CAWTPGQTEAFF. CDR3 nucleotide sequence: TGTGCCTGGACTCCGGGACAGACTGAAGCTTTCTTT. J is TRBJ1-1 and V is TRBV30; 7 nucleotides agree with TRBD1. The J segment lost 5 bases and the V segment lost 4 bases, leaving 4 bases of the junction unmatched. Germline CDR1 GTSNPN, CDR2 SVGIG (reference sequence). The length of the CDR3 is 12 residues. The full variable domain, its missing parts supplied by reference TRBV30 and TRBJ1-1, is SQTIHQWPATLVQPVGSPLSLECTVEGTSNPNLYWYRQAAGRGLQLLFYSVGIGQISSEVPQNLSASRPQDRQFILSSKKLLLSDSGFYLCAWTPGQTEAFFGQGTRLTVV.

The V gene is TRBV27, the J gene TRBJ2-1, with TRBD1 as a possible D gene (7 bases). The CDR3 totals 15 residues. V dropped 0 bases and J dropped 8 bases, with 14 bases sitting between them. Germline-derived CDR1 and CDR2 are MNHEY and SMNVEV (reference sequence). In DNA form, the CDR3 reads TGTGCCAGCAGTTTATCCCCGACAGGGAGGTATGAGCAGTTCTTC. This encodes CASSLSPTGRYEQFF.

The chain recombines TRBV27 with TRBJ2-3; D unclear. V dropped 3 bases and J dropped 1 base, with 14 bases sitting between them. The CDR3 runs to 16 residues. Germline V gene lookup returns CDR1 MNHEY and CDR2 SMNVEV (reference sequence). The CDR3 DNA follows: TGTGCCAGCAGTTTCTGGGCAGGCCAAGGCACAGATACGCAGTATTTT. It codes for CASSFWAGQGTDTQYF.

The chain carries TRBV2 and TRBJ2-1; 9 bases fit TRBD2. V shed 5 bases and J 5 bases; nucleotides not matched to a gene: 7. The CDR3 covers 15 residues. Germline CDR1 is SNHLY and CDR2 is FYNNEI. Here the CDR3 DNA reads TGTGCCAGCAGTTTACGGACTAGCGACCACAATGAGCAGTTCTTC. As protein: CASSLRTSDHNEQFF.

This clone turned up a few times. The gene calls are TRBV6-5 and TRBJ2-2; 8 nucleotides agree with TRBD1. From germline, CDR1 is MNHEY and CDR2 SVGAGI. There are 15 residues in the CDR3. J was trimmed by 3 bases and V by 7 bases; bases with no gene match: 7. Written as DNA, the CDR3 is TGTGCCAGCACTTTCGGACAGGGTGACACCGGGGAGCTGTTTTTT. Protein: CASTFGQGDTGELFF.

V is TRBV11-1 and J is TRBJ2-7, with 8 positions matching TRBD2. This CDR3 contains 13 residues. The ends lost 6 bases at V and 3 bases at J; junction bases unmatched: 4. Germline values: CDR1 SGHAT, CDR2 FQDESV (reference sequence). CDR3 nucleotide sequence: TGTGCCAGCAGGAGGAGCGGGAGCTACGAGCAGTACTTC. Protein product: CASRRSGSYEQYF.

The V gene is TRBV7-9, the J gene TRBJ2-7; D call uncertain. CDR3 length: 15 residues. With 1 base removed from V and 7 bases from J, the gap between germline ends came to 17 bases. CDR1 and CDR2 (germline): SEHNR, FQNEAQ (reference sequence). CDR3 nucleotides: TGTGCCAGCAGCTTAGTGGGCAGAGCACCTGGTGAGCAGTACTTC. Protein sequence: CASSLVGRAPGEQYF.

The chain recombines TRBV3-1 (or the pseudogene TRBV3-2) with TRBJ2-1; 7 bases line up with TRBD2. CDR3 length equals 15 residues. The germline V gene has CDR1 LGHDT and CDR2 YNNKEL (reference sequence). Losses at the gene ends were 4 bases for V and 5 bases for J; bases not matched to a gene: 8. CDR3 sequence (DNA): TGTGCCAGCAGCCCTAGCGGTCCCCCGAACAATGAGCAGTTCTTC. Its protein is CASSPSGPPNNEQFF.

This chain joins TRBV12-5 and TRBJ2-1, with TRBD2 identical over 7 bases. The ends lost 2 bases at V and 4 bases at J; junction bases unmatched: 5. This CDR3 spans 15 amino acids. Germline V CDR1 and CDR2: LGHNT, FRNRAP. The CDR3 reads CASGLLGGSYNEQFF. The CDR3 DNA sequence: TGTGCTAGTGGTTTGTTGGGCGGGAGTTACAATGAGCAGTTCTTC.

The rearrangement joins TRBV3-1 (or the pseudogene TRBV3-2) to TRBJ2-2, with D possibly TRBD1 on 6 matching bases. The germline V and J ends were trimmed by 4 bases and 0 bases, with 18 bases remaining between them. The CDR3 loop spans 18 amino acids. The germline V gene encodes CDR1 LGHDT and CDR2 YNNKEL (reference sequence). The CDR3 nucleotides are TGTGCCAGCAGCCGATTGACGACGGACAGTTCGAACACCGGGGAGCTGTTTTTT. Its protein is CASSRLTTDSSNTGELFF.

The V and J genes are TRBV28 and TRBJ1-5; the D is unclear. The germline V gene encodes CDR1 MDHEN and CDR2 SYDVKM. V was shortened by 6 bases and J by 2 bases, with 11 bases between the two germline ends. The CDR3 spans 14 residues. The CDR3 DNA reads TGTGCCAGCAGCCCGTACTACGGCAATCAGCCCCAGCATTTT. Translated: CASSPYYGNQPQHF.

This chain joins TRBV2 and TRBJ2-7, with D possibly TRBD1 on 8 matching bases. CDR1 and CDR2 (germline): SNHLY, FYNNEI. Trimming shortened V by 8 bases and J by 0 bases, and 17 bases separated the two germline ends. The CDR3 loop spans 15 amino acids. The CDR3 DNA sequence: TGTGCCAGCGGGGAGGGGCAGGGGGCCTCCTACGAGCAGTACTTC. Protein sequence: CASGEGQGASYEQYF.

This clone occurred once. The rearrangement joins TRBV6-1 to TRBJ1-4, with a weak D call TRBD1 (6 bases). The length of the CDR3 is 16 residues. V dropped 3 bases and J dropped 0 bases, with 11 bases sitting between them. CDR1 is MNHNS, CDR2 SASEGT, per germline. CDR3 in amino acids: CASSDIQGSTNEKLFF. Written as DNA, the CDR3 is TGTGCCAGCAGTGATATACAGGGCTCAACTAATGAAAAACTGTTTTTT.

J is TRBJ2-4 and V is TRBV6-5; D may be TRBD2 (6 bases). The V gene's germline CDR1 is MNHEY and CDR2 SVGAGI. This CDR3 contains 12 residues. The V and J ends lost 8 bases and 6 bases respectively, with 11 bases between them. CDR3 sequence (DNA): TGTGCCAGCGGGGGGACGGGAAACATTCAGTACTTC. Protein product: CASGGTGNIQYF.

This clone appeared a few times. In DNA form, the CDR3 reads TGCGCCAGCAGCCCGTCAGGGACTAGCGGGTCCCGGGGAGATACGCAGTATTTT. Protein sequence: CASSPSGTSGSRGDTQYF. The chain links TRBV5-1 to TRBJ2-3; 12 nucleotides line up with TRBD2. J lost 5 bases, V lost 4 bases, and 14 bases had no gene match. The CDR3 totals 18 residues. Germline V lookup: CDR1 SGHRS, CDR2 YFSETQ.

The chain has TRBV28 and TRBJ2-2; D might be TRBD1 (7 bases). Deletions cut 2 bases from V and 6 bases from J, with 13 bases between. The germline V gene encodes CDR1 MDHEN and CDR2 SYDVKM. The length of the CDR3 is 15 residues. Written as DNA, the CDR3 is TGTGCCAGCAGTTTAAGGCAGGGGGAGGCCGGGGAGCTGTTTTTT. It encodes CASSLRQGEAGELFF.

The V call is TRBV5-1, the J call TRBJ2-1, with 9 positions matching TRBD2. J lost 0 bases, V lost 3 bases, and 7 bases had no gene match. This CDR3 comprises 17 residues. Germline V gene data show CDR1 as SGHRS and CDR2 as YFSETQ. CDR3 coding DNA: TGCGCCAGCAGCTGGACTAGCGCGCTAGTCTCCTACAATGAGCAGTTCTTC. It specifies CASSWTSALVSYNEQFF.